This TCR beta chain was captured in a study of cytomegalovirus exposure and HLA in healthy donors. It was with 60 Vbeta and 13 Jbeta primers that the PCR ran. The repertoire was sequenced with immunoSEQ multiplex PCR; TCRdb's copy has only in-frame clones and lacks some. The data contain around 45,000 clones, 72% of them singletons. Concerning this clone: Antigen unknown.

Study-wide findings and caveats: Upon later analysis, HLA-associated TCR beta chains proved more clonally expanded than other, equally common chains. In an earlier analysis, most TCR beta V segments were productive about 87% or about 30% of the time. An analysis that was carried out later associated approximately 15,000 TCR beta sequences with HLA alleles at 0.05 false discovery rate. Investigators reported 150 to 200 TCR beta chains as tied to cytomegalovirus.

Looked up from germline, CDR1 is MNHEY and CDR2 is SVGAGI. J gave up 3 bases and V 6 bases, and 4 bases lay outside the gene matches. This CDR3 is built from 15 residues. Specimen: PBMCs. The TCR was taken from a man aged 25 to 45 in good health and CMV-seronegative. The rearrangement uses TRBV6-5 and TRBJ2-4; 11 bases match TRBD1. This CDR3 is CASRRGQGDKNIQYF. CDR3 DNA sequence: TGTGCCAGCAGGAGGGGACAGGGGGACAAAAACATTCAGTACTTC.